Below, 10 T cell receptor beta chains from the same sample are listed, as sequenced in a study of T cell changes during pregnancy in multiple sclerosis. The repertoire was sequenced with immunoSEQ multiplex PCR; TCRdb's copy has only in-frame clones and lacks some. Of roughly 100,000 clones listed, roughly nine tenths are singletons. Material: peripheral blood, obtained after pregnancy. The receptor source for this set is a female donor with multiple sclerosis, enrolled in a pregnancy study.

The rearrangement joins TRBV28 to TRBJ2-5; 7 bases are a match to TRBD1. The CDR3 extends over 15 amino acids. J lost 4 bases, V lost 10 bases, and 15 bases had no gene match. Germline assignment: CDR1 MDHEN and CDR2 SYDVKM. CDR3 coding DNA: TGTGCCACCACCATCTGGACAGGAGTAAGAGAGACCCAGTACTTC. Protein sequence: CATTIWTGVRETQYF.

The chain combines TRBV19 with TRBJ2-6, with D possibly TRBD1 on 6 matching bases. This CDR3 has 16 residues. Trimming cost V 3 bases and J 1 base, with 10 bases left between them. The germline gives CDR1 LNHDA, CDR2 SQIVND (reference sequence). The CDR3 loop is CASSMPTGSGANVLTF. In nucleotides, the CDR3 is TGTGCCAGTAGTATGCCGACAGGTTCTGGGGCCAACGTCCTGACTTTC.

V and J are TRBV7-2 and TRBJ1-1; tentative D call: TRBD1 (6 bases). Germline V gene lookup returns CDR1 SGHTA and CDR2 FQGNSA. Trimming stripped 4 bases from V and 1 base from J, with 13 bases between. CDR3 length equals 15 residues. The CDR3 DNA reads as TGTGCCAGCAGCTACCCCGGACAGACGAACACTGAAGCTTTCTTT. Translating gives CASSYPGQTNTEAFF. Using reference TRBV7-2 and TRBJ1-1 for the parts outside the CDR3, the full variable domain is GAGVSQSPSNKVTEKGKDVELRCDPISGHTALYWYRQSLGQGLEFLIYFQGNSAPDKSGLPSDRFSAERTGGSVSTLTIQRTQQEDSAVYLCASSYPGQTNTEAFFGQGTRLTVV.

The CDR3 sequence: CASSPRRLAGKIDEQFF. In DNA form, the CDR3 reads TGCGCCAGCAGCCCACGAAGACTAGCGGGAAAGATCGATGAGCAGTTCTTC. This chain links TRBV5-1 with TRBJ2-1; TRBD2 agrees at 11 bases. The CDR3 spans 17 residues. Losses at the gene ends were 4 bases for V and 8 bases for J; bases not matched to a gene: 14. Germline values: CDR1 SGHRS, CDR2 YFSETQ.

The chain recombines TRBV6-5 with TRBJ2-6; 7 positions agree with TRBD2. The V segment lost 0 bases and the J segment 3 bases; nucleotides outside the gene matches: 2. The CDR3 has 16 residues. Germline V CDR1 and CDR2: MNHEY, SVGAGI. In DNA form, the CDR3 reads TGTGCCAGCAGTTACTCGGGAGGGTATGGGGCCAACGTCCTGACTTTC. This sequence encodes CASSYSGGYGANVLTF.

This chain joins TRBV2 and TRBJ2-1; TRBD1 aligns across 9 bases. The CDR3 consists of 16 residues. Germline CDR1 and CDR2: SNHLY and FYNNEI. V shed 7 bases and J 9 bases; nucleotides not matched to a gene: 16. The CDR3 region is CASTRDRAMGFGEQFF. The CDR3 DNA is TGTGCCAGCACTCGGGACAGGGCAATGGGTTTCGGTGAGCAGTTCTTC. Drawing the rest from reference TRBV2 and TRBJ2-1, the complete variable domain is EPEVTQTPSHQVTQMGQEVILRCVPISNHLYFYWYRQILGQKVEFLVSFYNNEISEKSEIFDDQFSVERPDGSNFTLKIRSTKLEDSAMYFCASTRDRAMGFGEQFFGPGTRLTVL.

This clone was seen only once. The chain joins TRBV2 to TRBJ1-4; D is possibly TRBD1 (6 bases). V lost 2 bases to trimming and J lost 0 bases, with 10 bases between them. The V gene's germline CDR1 is SNHLY and CDR2 FYNNEI. This CDR3 is built from 16 residues. CDR3: CASSELTGPTNEKLFF. CDR3 nucleotide sequence: TGTGCCAGCAGTGAACTGACAGGCCCAACTAATGAAAAACTGTTTTTT.

V and J are TRBV29-1 and TRBJ2-7, with D unresolved. This CDR3 has 12 amino acids. Germline CDR1 is SQVTM and CDR2 is ANQGSEA. Between the trimmed V and J ends, which lost 5 bases and 0 bases, there was a span of 8 bases. CDR3 in amino acids: CSVRSVSYEQYF. The CDR3 DNA reads TGCAGCGTTCGCTCAGTCTCCTACGAGCAGTACTTC.

The J gene is TRBJ1-1, the V gene TRBV7-9, with 11 bases aligning to TRBD1. CDR3 length equals 17 residues. CDR1 is SEHNR, CDR2 FQNEAQ, per germline (reference sequence). J was trimmed by 0 bases and V by 5 bases; bases with no gene match: 8. The CDR3 nucleotides read TGTGCCAGCAGCCTATCCGGGACAGGGGGGATGAACACTGAAGCTTTCTTT. Translating gives CASSLSGTGGMNTEAFF.

The chain links TRBV5-1 to TRBJ2-6; TRBD1 might be the D (5 bases). CDR3 length: 16 amino acids. Trimming removed 1 base from V and 2 bases from J, with 10 bases in between. Germline V gives CDR1 SGHRS, CDR2 YFSETQ. The CDR3 protein is CASSLIGRAGANVLTF. The CDR3 DNA is TGCGCCAGCAGCTTGATCGGCAGGGCTGGGGCCAACGTCCTGACTTTC.